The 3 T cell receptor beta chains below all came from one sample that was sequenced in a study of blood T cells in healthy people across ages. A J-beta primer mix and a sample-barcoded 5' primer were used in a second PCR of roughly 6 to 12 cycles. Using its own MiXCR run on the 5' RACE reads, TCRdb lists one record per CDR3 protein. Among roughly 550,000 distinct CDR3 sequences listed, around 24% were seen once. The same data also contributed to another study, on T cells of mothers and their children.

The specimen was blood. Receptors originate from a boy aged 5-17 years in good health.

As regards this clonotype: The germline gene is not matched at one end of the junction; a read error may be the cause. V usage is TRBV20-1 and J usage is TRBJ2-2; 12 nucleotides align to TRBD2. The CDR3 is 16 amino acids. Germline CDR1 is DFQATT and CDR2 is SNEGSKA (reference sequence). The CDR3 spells CSASTSGGTFVGKLFF. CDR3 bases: TGCAGTGCGTCGACTAGCGGGGGAACCTTCGTCGGGAAGCTGTTTTTT.

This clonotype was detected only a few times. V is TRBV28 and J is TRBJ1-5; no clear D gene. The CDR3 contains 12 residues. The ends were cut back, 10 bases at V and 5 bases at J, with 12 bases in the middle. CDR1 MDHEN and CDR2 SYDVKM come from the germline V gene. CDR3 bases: TGTGCCATTCCACCAATTCATCAGCCCCAGCATTTT. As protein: CAIPPIHQPQHF. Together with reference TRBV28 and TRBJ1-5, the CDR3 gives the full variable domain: DVKVTQSSRYLVKRTGEKVFLECVQDMDHENMFWYRQDPGLGLRLIYFSYDVKMKEKGDIPEGYSVSREKKERFSLILESASTNQTSMYLCAIPPIHQPQHFGDGTRLSIL.

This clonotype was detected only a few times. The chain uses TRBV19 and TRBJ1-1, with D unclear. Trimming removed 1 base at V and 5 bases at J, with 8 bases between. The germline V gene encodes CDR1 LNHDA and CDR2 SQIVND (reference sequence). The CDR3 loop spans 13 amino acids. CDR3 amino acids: CASSIGSTTEAFF. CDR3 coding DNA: TGTGCCAGTAGTATAGGTTCCACAACTGAAGCTTTCTTT.